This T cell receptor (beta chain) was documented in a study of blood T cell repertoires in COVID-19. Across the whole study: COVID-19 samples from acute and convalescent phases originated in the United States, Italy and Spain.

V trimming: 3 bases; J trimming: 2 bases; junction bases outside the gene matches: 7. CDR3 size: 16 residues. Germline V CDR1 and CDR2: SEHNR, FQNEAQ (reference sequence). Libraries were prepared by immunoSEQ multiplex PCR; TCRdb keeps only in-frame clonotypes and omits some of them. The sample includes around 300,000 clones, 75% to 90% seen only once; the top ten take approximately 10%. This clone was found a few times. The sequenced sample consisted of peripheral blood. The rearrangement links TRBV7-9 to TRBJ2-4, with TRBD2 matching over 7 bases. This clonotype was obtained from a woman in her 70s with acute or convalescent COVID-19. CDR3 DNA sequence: TGTGCCAGCAGCTTGAGGGAGGGGCCCCCCAAAAACATTCAGTACTTC. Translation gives CASSLREGPPKNIQYF.